Described below is a single T cell receptor (beta chain) sequence and its context. Only in-frame clones appear in the TCRdb table, and some are missing; sequencing was by immunoSEQ multiplex PCR. The sample has some 40,000 clones; 75% to 85% are singletons. This sample was taken from a study of STAT5B mutations in CD4+ large granular lymphocyte leukemia. Germline-derived CDR1 and CDR2 are ENHRY and SYGVKD. The germline V and J ends were trimmed by 4 bases and 1 base, with 14 bases remaining between them. The CDR3 extends over 15 amino acids. J is TRBJ2-7 and V is TRBV10-3; D is perhaps TRBD1 (6 bases). The sample comprised CD4+ T cells from blood buffy coats. The clonotype was recovered from a human donor in good health. The CDR3 region is CAISGSDRISYEQYF. In nucleotides, the CDR3 is TGTGCCATCAGTGGAAGCGACAGGATTTCCTACGAGCAGTACTTC.